One sample yielded the 18 T cell receptor beta chains listed below, sequenced in a study of blood T cell repertoires in COVID-19. Generated by immunoSEQ multiplex PCR, the TCRdb table keeps only in-frame clones and is missing some. The sample lists tens of thousands of clones; around nine tenths were seen once. The sequencing input was peripheral blood. The receptors here all came from a woman aged 60-70 years with active COVID-19.

The chain has TRBV11-3 and TRBJ2-1, with TRBD2 identical over 13 bases. Germline V CDR1 and CDR2: SGHNT, YENEEA. V lost 4 bases, J lost 9 bases, and 9 bases stayed unmatched. The CDR3 sequence is 16 residues long. CDR3 sequence reads: CASSWRGTSGVVEQFF. In nucleotides, the CDR3 is TGTGCCAGCAGCTGGAGAGGGACTAGCGGGGTGGTTGAGCAGTTCTTC.

A single count supports this clone. The chain recombines TRBV18 with TRBJ2-7; perhaps TRBD1 as D (5 bases). V was clipped by 3 bases and J by 0 bases, with 9 bases between them. Germline loops: CDR1 KGHSH, CDR2 LQKENI. CDR3 length: 14 amino acids. The CDR3 loop reads CASSPDTSSYEQYF. The CDR3 nucleotides are TGTGCCAGCTCACCGGACACATCCTCCTACGAGCAGTACTTC.

This clone occurred once. The rearrangement links TRBV18 to TRBJ1-6; TRBD1 is a possible D gene (6 bases). Germline CDR1 KGHSH, CDR2 LQKENI. This CDR3 contains 17 residues. V lost 1 base to trimming and J lost 8 bases, with 18 bases between them. In DNA form, the CDR3 reads TGTGCCAGCTCACCACGGACAGCCAACTTTGAGGATTCACCCCTCCACTTT. Protein: CASSPRTANFEDSPLHF.

The rearrangement joins TRBV3-1 (or the pseudogene TRBV3-2) to TRBJ2-1, with 8 nucleotides matching TRBD1. CDR3 length: 17 residues. V lost 2 bases and J lost 0; bases outside the gene matches: 6. Germline CDR1 is LGHDT and CDR2 is YNNKEL (reference sequence). The CDR3 is CASSQLQGVGSYNEQFF. The CDR3 nucleotides are TGTGCCAGCAGCCAATTACAGGGGGTCGGCTCCTACAATGAGCAGTTCTTC.

The CDR3 spells CASSGGGVDQPQHF. The CDR3 nucleotides read TGTGCCAGCAGTGGAGGGGGGGTTGATCAGCCCCAGCATTTT. The chain couples TRBV9 to TRBJ1-5; perhaps TRBD1 as D (6 bases). Germline lookup yields CDR1 SGDLS and CDR2 YYNGEE. The V and J ends lost 5 bases and 5 bases respectively, with 14 bases between them. This CDR3 is 14 amino acids long.

V usage is TRBV4-3 and J usage is TRBJ1-5; TRBD1 is a possible D gene (5 bases). The V end was cut by 0 bases, the J end by 6 bases, with 12 bases between. The CDR3 is 15 residues long. The V gene's germline CDR1 is LGHNA and CDR2 YSLEER. CDR3 loop: CASSQEGDGFQPQHF. The CDR3 DNA reads TGCGCCAGCAGCCAAGAAGGGGATGGTTTTCAGCCCCAGCATTTT.

The J gene is TRBJ1-3, the V gene TRBV6-5; no clear D gene. Germline CDR1 MNHEY, CDR2 SVGAGI. V lost 0 bases and J lost 2, with 8 bases in between. CDR3 length: 15 residues. DNA of the CDR3: TGTGCCAGCAGTTACTCGAGGAGGGCTGGAAACACCATATATTTT. Translating gives CASSYSRRAGNTIYF.

The rearrangement joins TRBV19 to TRBJ2-1; 7 nucleotides agree with TRBD2. J gave up 3 bases and V 3 bases, and 8 bases lay outside the gene matches. There are 16 residues in the CDR3. The germline CDR1 and CDR2 sequences are LNHDA and SQIVND (reference sequence). For the CDR3, the DNA is TGTGCCAGTAGTATTATAGTCGGGACTAACTACAATGAGCAGTTCTTC. Its protein product is CASSIIVGTNYNEQFF.

This clone appeared a few times. The rearrangement joins TRBV6-6 to TRBJ2-2; 8 bases are shared with TRBD1. The CDR3 covers 16 residues. Germline-derived CDR1 and CDR2 are MNHNY and SVGAGI (reference sequence). Trimming removed 2 bases from V and 3 bases from J; junction bases left unmatched: 5. CDR3 in DNA: TGTGCCAGCAGTTACCCCGGGACAGGAGACACCGGGGAGCTGTTTTTT. It yields the protein CASSYPGTGDTGELFF.

This chain uses TRBV9 with TRBJ1-2, with 7 bases matching TRBD1. CDR3 length: 14 residues. V trimming: 3 bases; J trimming: 4 bases; junction bases outside the gene matches: 6. CDR1 SGDLS and CDR2 YYNGEE come from the germline V gene. CDR3: CASSGLTGFYGYTF. CDR3 bases: TGTGCCAGCAGCGGATTGACAGGGTTCTATGGCTACACCTTC.

The chain couples TRBV6-1 to TRBJ2-3, with a weak D call TRBD2 (5 bases). V was pared by 3 bases and J by 0 bases, with 7 bases between. Germline lookup yields CDR1 MNHNS and CDR2 SASEGT. The CDR3 has 14 amino acids. CDR3 in amino acids: CASSEAGSTDTQYF. CDR3 DNA: TGTGCCAGCAGTGAGGCGGGTAGCACAGATACGCAGTATTTT.

V gene TRBV18 combines with J gene TRBJ2-3; the match to TRBD2 covers 8 bases. J was trimmed by 1 base and V by 4 bases; bases with no gene match: 4. Per the germline V gene, CDR1 is KGHSH and CDR2 is LQKENI. This CDR3 has 15 amino acids. CDR3 nucleotides: TGTGCCAGCTCACGATTGCGGGGGGGCACAGATACGCAGTATTTT. Translating gives CASSRLRGGTDTQYF.

Turning to this clone: At one of its ends the junction is not consistent with the germline gene, which may arise from a read error. V usage is TRBV12-3 or TRBV12-4 and J usage is TRBJ1-6, with D hard to call. CDR3 length: 12 residues. CDR3 sequence reads: CASSSSSGSPRF. Written as DNA, the CDR3 is TGTGCCAGCAGTTCGAGCTCCGGGTCCCCCAGATTT.

The V and J genes are TRBV10-3 and TRBJ1-1; 10 bases agree with TRBD1. Germline V gives CDR1 ENHRY, CDR2 SYGVKD. V lost 3 bases to trimming and J lost 3 bases; unmatched junction nucleotides: 1. CDR3 length: 14 residues. For the CDR3, the DNA is TGTGCCATCAGTGATGGGACAGGGGACACTGAAGCTTTCTTT. Residues: CAISDGTGDTEAFF.

The chain couples TRBV7-3 to TRBJ1-1; 9 bases line up with TRBD1. The CDR3 has 14 amino acids. The J segment lost 5 bases and the V segment lost 5 bases, leaving 6 bases of the junction unmatched. Germline CDR1 SGHTA, CDR2 FQGTGA. The CDR3 DNA reads as TGTGCCAGCAGCGGAGGGACAGGGAGTACTGAAGCTTTCTTT. Its protein is CASSGGTGSTEAFF.

This chain uses TRBV6-1 with TRBJ2-4, with 9 bases fitting TRBD2. CDR3 length: 17 amino acids. With V trimmed by 2 bases and J by 1 base, 6 bases remained unmatched. Germline values: CDR1 MNHNS, CDR2 SASEGT. CDR3 in amino acids: CASSELRLAVAKNIQYF. CDR3 DNA: TGTGCCAGCAGTGAACTCCGACTAGCGGTTGCCAAAAACATTCAGTACTTC.

The chain is built from TRBV6-1 and TRBJ2-1; tentatively, D is TRBD2 (6 bases). Germline values: CDR1 MNHNS, CDR2 SASEGT. Trimming removed 5 bases from V and 8 bases from J, with 16 bases in between. The CDR3 extends over 14 amino acids. The CDR3 DNA follows: TGTGCCAGCAGTCCCCGGGACTTGTCGGATGAGCAGTTCTTC. Protein: CASSPRDLSDEQFF.

The V gene is TRBV20-1, the J gene TRBJ1-4, with 9 bases lining up with TRBD1. This CDR3 is built from 14 residues. Germline values: CDR1 DFQATT, CDR2 SNEGSKA (reference sequence). With V trimmed by 6 bases and J by 8 bases, 10 bases remained unmatched. The CDR3 DNA sequence: TGCAGTGCCAGTGGACAGGGGCAAACCGAAAAACTGTTTTTT. Amino acid sequence: CSASGQGQTEKLFF.